This T cell receptor (beta chain) derives from a study of T cells after yellow fever vaccination. Germline V gene lookup returns CDR1 SGHNT and CDR2 YYREEE (reference sequence). Trimming removed 5 bases at V and 5 bases at J, with 8 bases between. The CDR3 loop spans 12 amino acids. TCRdb independently ran MiXCR on the 5' RACE reads; one entry per CDR3 protein. The table has some 300,000 distinct CDR3 sequences, less than 9.5% seen once. The clonotype originates from a man aged 18 to 30 who received the YFV17D yellow fever vaccine. Sequences were derived from PBMCs, sampled about 49 days after the first yellow fever vaccination. This sequence joins TRBV5-4 and TRBJ2-1; unclear D gene. This CDR3 is CASRGYDNEQFF. The CDR3 DNA follows: TGTGCCAGCAGAGGCTACGACAATGAGCAGTTCTTC.